The 13 T cell receptor beta chains reported below all come from one sample, sequenced in a study of neurological immune-mediated disorders. TCRdb recomputed calls from the 5' RACE reads with MiXCR, one row per CDR3 protein. The repertoire holds about 59,000 distinct CDR3 sequences, with roughly 13% as singletons. The sequenced material came from PBMCs. The receptor set was obtained from a woman aged 55-69 years with HTLV-1-associated myelopathy (HAM/TSP).

The table lists this clonotype with many counts. The rearrangement joins TRBV7-9 to TRBJ1-3, with D uncertain. Germline values: CDR1 SEHNR, CDR2 FQNEAQ (reference sequence). Deletions cut 2 bases from V and 0 bases from J, with 11 bases between. CDR3 length: 16 residues. Here the CDR3 DNA reads TGTGCCAGCAGCTTAAACTTGGGCGTCTCTGGAAACACCATATATTTT. It translates to CASSLNLGVSGNTIYF.

The chain is built from TRBV20-1 and TRBJ2-7; 8 nucleotides align to TRBD1. The V gene's germline CDR1 is DFQATT and CDR2 SNEGSKA (reference sequence). Unmatched junction bases numbered 8, after V lost 6 bases and J lost 4 bases. The CDR3 sequence is 13 residues long. The CDR3 bases are TGCAGTGCCGAGCAGGGGGCGCGGTACGAGCAGTACTTC. Translation: CSAEQGARYEQYF.

This clonotype was seen ten or more times. V is TRBV27 and J is TRBJ1-2, with D hard to call. Germline CDR1 and CDR2: MNHEY and SMNVEV (reference sequence). Trimming took 3 bases from V and 3 from J, leaving 8 bases between them. This CDR3 spans 13 amino acids. CDR3 residues: CASSFAEDYGYTF. In nucleotides, the CDR3 is TGTGCCAGCAGTTTTGCCGAGGACTATGGCTACACCTTC.

This clonotype was counted ten times or more. This chain uses TRBV6-5 with TRBJ2-7; possibly TRBD2 for D (5 bases). The CDR3 extends over 13 amino acids. Looked up from germline, CDR1 is MNHEY and CDR2 is SVGAGI. V gave up 3 bases and J gave up 7 bases, with 13 bases separating them. In DNA, the CDR3 is TGTGCCAGCAGTTATGGACTGGGTGGGGAGCAGTACTTC. This codes for CASSYGLGGEQYF.

This clonotype was seen at least ten times. The V gene is TRBV7-2, the J gene TRBJ1-2; D is possibly TRBD1 (5 bases). Trimming cost V 1 base and J 7 bases, with 7 bases left between them. The CDR3 spans 12 residues. Germline CDR1 reads SGHTA; CDR2 reads FQGNSA. Here the CDR3 reads CASSLGRVGYTF. In DNA, the CDR3 is TGTGCCAGCAGCTTAGGCAGGGTTGGCTACACCTTC.

This clonotype was counted ten times or more. The chain combines TRBV5-1 with TRBJ2-2; D gene ambiguous. The CDR3 runs 14 residues. Trimming took off 2 bases at V and 1 base at J, with 6 bases between the two ends. Per the germline V gene, CDR1 is SGHRS and CDR2 is YFSETQ. The CDR3 reads CASSFNGNTGELFF. The DNA of the CDR3 is TGCGCCAGCAGCTTCAACGGGAACACCGGGGAGCTGTTTTTT.

This clonotype showed up many times. The chain uses TRBV12-3 or TRBV12-4 and TRBJ2-1; D ambiguous. V lost 2 bases and J 6 bases, leaving 8 bases between the germline ends. This CDR3 has 13 amino acids. CDR3 residues: CASSLIGLNEQFF. The CDR3 DNA reads as TGTGCCAGCAGTTTAATAGGGCTCAATGAGCAGTTCTTC.

This clonotype was seen repeatedly, ten times or more. CDR3 DNA sequence: TGTGCCTGGAGTGTCGACAGCTCTGGAAACACCATATATTTT. This encodes CAWSVDSSGNTIYF. The chain is built from TRBV30 and TRBJ1-3; D is possibly TRBD1 (5 bases). Trimming removed 0 bases at V and 0 bases at J, with 6 bases between. There are 14 residues in the CDR3. Germline loops: CDR1 GTSNPN, CDR2 SVGIG (reference sequence).

This clonotype was recorded many times. The V and J genes are TRBV6-2 or TRBV6-3 and TRBJ2-1; TRBD2 might be the D (7 bases). This CDR3 is 16 amino acids long. Trimming removed 4 bases at V and 6 bases at J, with 19 bases between. Germline CDR1 is MNHEY and CDR2 is SVGEGT. The CDR3 is CASSSTPGLGGNEQFF. In nucleotides, the CDR3 is TGTGCCAGCAGTTCAACCCCCGGACTAGGGGGCAATGAGCAGTTCTTC.

This clonotype was recorded at least ten times. This chain uses TRBV7-7 with TRBJ2-7; D is unclear. Trimming shortened V by 5 bases and J by 7 bases, and 15 bases separated the two germline ends. Germline CDR1 is SSHAT and CDR2 is FNYEAQ (reference sequence). This CDR3 has 13 residues. Written as DNA, the CDR3 is TGTGCCAGCAGCGACTCCAACACAGAGGAGCAGTACTTC. This codes for CASSDSNTEEQYF.

Turning to this clonotype: A much larger clone differs by one base, so this may be a read error. The chain carries TRBV4-2 and TRBJ2-7, with D possibly TRBD2 on 6 matching bases. Trimming took 2 bases from V and 5 from J, leaving 16 bases between them. CDR1 is LGHNA, CDR2 YNFKEQ, per germline. CDR3 length: 15 residues. The CDR3 loop reads CASSQYPGVADEQYF. The CDR3 coding sequence is TGTGCCAGCAGCCAATATCCAGGTGTAGCGGACGAGCAGTACTTC.

This clonotype was seen ten or more times. The chain links TRBV20-1 to TRBJ2-3; D is possibly TRBD2 (5 bases). Trimming took off 6 bases at V and 5 bases at J, with 21 bases between the two ends. The CDR3 is 15 amino acids. Germline values: CDR1 DFQATT, CDR2 SNEGSKA (reference sequence). In DNA form, the CDR3 reads TGCAGTGCCGCCGAGTCTCGCGGGTTCATAGATACGCAGTATTTT. It specifies CSAAESRGFIDTQYF.

This clonotype was observed at least ten times. DNA for the CDR3: TGCAGTGCTAGAGAGGGGAGCTCCTATAATTCACCCCTCCACTTT. It translates to CSAREGSSYNSPLHF. The chain employs TRBV20-1 and TRBJ1-6; D is ambiguous. V was trimmed by 0 bases and J by 0 bases, leaving 6 bases between them. CDR3 size: 15 residues. The germline gives CDR1 DFQATT, CDR2 SNEGSKA (reference sequence).